The 25 T cell receptor beta chains below all came from one sample that was sequenced in a study of cytomegalovirus exposure and HLA in healthy donors. PCR amplification relied on 60 Vbeta primers (plus 13 Jbeta primers). Clones were read by immunoSEQ multiplex PCR, and TCRdb kept only the in-frame ones, dropping some. The sample has about 73,000 clones, roughly 71% seen once. Material: PBMCs. Receptor source: a man aged 65 to 85 in good health and CMV-seronegative.

The chain combines TRBV28 with TRBJ1-2; maybe TRBD1 (6 bases). V lost 6 bases and J lost 5, with 19 bases in between. The CDR3 contains 15 residues. The germline CDR1 and CDR2 sequences are MDHEN and SYDVKM. CDR3 in amino acids: CASSPGGIQGYGYTF. CDR3 DNA sequence: TGTGCCAGCAGCCCGGGTGGCATACAGGGATATGGCTACACCTTC.

The chain links TRBV7-2 to TRBJ2-1, with 8 bases that match TRBD2. This CDR3 has 14 amino acids. Germline V gene data show CDR1 as SGHTA and CDR2 as FQGNSA. The trim removed 1 base at V and 12 bases at J, leaving 8 bases unmatched. The CDR3 region has the DNA TGTGCCAGCAGCTTAGTAAGCGGGGGTCCCCGGCAGTTCTTC. This sequence encodes CASSLVSGGPRQFF.

This clone was found once. The genes are TRBV7-9 and TRBJ1-1; D is possibly TRBD1 (5 bases). The germline V and J ends were trimmed by 5 bases and 7 bases, with 11 bases remaining between them. The germline V gene has CDR1 SEHNR and CDR2 FQNEAQ (reference sequence). The CDR3 totals 12 residues. The CDR3 here is CASSPGHFEAFF. CDR3 sequence (DNA): TGTGCCAGCAGCCCCGGACACTTTGAAGCTTTCTTT.

The chain carries TRBV5-1 and TRBJ2-3; weak D call: TRBD2 (5 bases). The germline V gene encodes CDR1 SGHRS and CDR2 YFSETQ. Trimming shortened V by 4 bases and J by 0 bases, and 15 bases separated the two germline ends. The CDR3 consists of 16 residues. The CDR3 DNA follows: TGCGCCAGCAGCCCCCAAAGGGAGCCAAGCACAGATACGCAGTATTTT. Its translation: CASSPQREPSTDTQYF.

The rearrangement joins TRBV5-1 to TRBJ1-6, with TRBD1 identical over 9 bases. The CDR3 is 17 amino acids. Germline values: CDR1 SGHRS, CDR2 YFSETQ. The V segment lost 0 bases and the J segment 9 bases; nucleotides outside the gene matches: 10. The CDR3 protein is CASSLGPRDRVRSPLHF. The CDR3, as DNA: TGCGCCAGCAGCTTGGGCCCACGGGACAGGGTTCGTTCACCCCTCCACTTT.

This chain connects TRBV5-1 to TRBJ2-3, with TRBD2 identical over 13 bases. The CDR3 loop spans 15 amino acids. From germline, CDR1 is SGHRS and CDR2 YFSETQ. J gave up 5 bases and V 4 bases, and 4 bases lay outside the gene matches. Here the CDR3 DNA reads TGCGCCAGCAGCGAACTAGCGGGGGGGGAAGATACGCAGTATTTT. This translates into CASSELAGGEDTQYF. Looking up the rest from reference TRBV5-1 and TRBJ2-3 gives the full variable domain: KAGVTQTPRYLIKTRGQQVTLSCSPISGHRSVSWYQQTPGQGLQFLFEYFSETQRNKGNFPGRFSGRQFSNSRSEMNVSTLELGDSALYLCASSELAGGEDTQYFGPGTRLTVL.

This chain connects TRBV6-6 to TRBJ2-3; 7 nucleotides match TRBD1. The CDR3 loop spans 15 amino acids. Germline CDR1 and CDR2: MNHNY and SVGAGI (reference sequence). Germline trimming cut 6 bases from V and 1 base from J; bases unmatched to any gene: 7. The CDR3 bases are TGTGCCAGCAGACATACAGGGGATGGCACAGATACGCAGTATTTT. This sequence encodes CASRHTGDGTDTQYF.

The genes are TRBV19 and TRBJ2-7; D may be TRBD2 (6 bases). The CDR3 contains 15 residues. Germline values: CDR1 LNHDA, CDR2 SQIVND (reference sequence). The ends were cut back, 3 bases at V and 4 bases at J, with 16 bases in the middle. The CDR3 is CASSISTGAAYEQYF. In DNA, the CDR3 is TGTGCCAGTAGTATTTCGACGGGAGCGGCTTACGAGCAGTACTTC.

V is TRBV11-2 and J is TRBJ2-1, with TRBD1 identical over 7 bases. This CDR3 contains 15 residues. J was trimmed by 4 bases and V by 2 bases; bases with no gene match: 5. Germline-derived CDR1 and CDR2 are SGHAT and FQNNGV. This chain's CDR3 is CASSLLGTEYNEQFF. The CDR3 DNA follows: TGTGCCAGCAGCTTACTCGGGACAGAATACAATGAGCAGTTCTTC.

The chain uses TRBV14 and TRBJ2-7, with D perhaps matching TRBD2 (5 bases). V lost 2 bases and J lost 1, with 12 bases in between. Germline-derived CDR1 and CDR2 are SGHDN and FVKESK. The CDR3 is 15 amino acids. The CDR3 loop is CASSQLGEGSYEQYF. The CDR3 bases are TGTGCCAGCAGCCAATTGGGTGAGGGATCCTACGAGCAGTACTTC.

The chain is built from TRBV7-9 and TRBJ1-5; D is perhaps TRBD1 (5 bases). CDR1 is SEHNR and CDR2 is FQNEAQ in the germline V gene (reference sequence). Between the trimmed V and J ends, which lost 10 bases and 5 bases, there was a span of 15 bases. The length of the CDR3 is 13 residues. CDR3 coding DNA: TGTGCCATCGGCGTGGGGGAGGATCAGCCCCAGCATTTT. It yields the protein CAIGVGEDQPQHF.

A few counts support this clone. The chain employs TRBV9 and TRBJ1-1; tentatively, D is TRBD1 (6 bases). Germline V gives CDR1 SGDLS, CDR2 YYNGEE. This CDR3 is 13 amino acids long. The V end lost 3 bases, the J end lost 5 bases, and 11 bases lay between the germline ends. The CDR3 sequence: CASSAHQGTEAFF. The CDR3 bases are TGTGCCAGCAGCGCCCATCAGGGGACTGAAGCTTTCTTT.

The table lists this clone with a few counts. This sequence joins TRBV6-5 and TRBJ1-1, with D maybe TRBD1 (5 bases). CDR1 and CDR2 (germline): MNHEY, SVGAGI. V lost 6 bases, J lost 4 bases, and 12 bases lay in between. The CDR3 is 13 amino acids. CDR3 amino acids: CASRGQEGTEAFF. CDR3 DNA sequence: TGTGCCAGCAGGGGGCAGGAGGGCACTGAAGCTTTCTTT.

Here the CDR3 reads CASSSALQETQYF. DNA of the CDR3: TGTGCCAGCAGCTCAGCCCTCCAGGAGACCCAGTACTTC. The chain combines TRBV7-2 with TRBJ2-5; no reliable D call. The CDR3 is 13 amino acids. CDR1 SGHTA and CDR2 FQGNSA come from the germline V gene. V was pared by 4 bases and J by 5 bases, with 11 bases between.

The J gene is TRBJ2-3, the V gene TRBV7-2; TRBD2 matches 11 bases. This CDR3 spans 16 amino acids. V lost 4 bases, J lost 2 bases, and 5 bases stayed unmatched. CDR1 is SGHTA, CDR2 FQGNSA, per germline. The CDR3 reads CASSSLAGGTTDTQYF. The CDR3 DNA reads as TGTGCCAGCAGCTCCCTAGCGGGGGGAACCACAGATACGCAGTATTTT.

This rearrangement joins TRBV30 to TRBJ2-3, with D uncertain. Germline values: CDR1 GTSNPN, CDR2 SVGIG (reference sequence). Trimming pared 0 bases from V and 4 bases from J, leaving 2 bases between. The CDR3 contains 11 residues. The CDR3 loop is CAWSVSDTQYF. As DNA, the CDR3 is TGTGCCTGGAGTGTCTCAGATACGCAGTATTTT.

Points on this clone: An end of the junction does not agree with germline; a read error may underlie this. The DNA for the CDR3 is TGTTCCAGCAGCTTAGCCAGACAGGGAGGTAATTCACCCCTCCACTTT. Protein: CSSSLARQGGNSPLHF. This chain joins TRBV7-9 and TRBJ1-6; 7 nucleotides line up with TRBD1. This CDR3 has 16 amino acids. Germline CDR1 is SEHNR and CDR2 is FQNEAQ (reference sequence).

The V and J genes are TRBV29-1 and TRBJ2-7, with a possible D match to TRBD1 (7 bases). The CDR3 runs 12 residues. Looked up from germline, CDR1 is SQVTM and CDR2 is ANQGSEA. Deletions cut 7 bases from V and 5 bases from J, with 15 bases between. CDR3 amino acids: CSAGGLTNEQYF. The CDR3 coding sequence is TGCAGCGCAGGGGGACTTACGAACGAGCAGTACTTC.

The table lists this clone with a few counts. The V gene is TRBV6-1, the J gene TRBJ2-6; D not resolved. Germline assignment: CDR1 MNHNS and CDR2 SASEGT. This CDR3 comprises 18 residues. The V end lost 4 bases, the J end lost 0 bases, and 16 bases lay between the germline ends. CDR3 DNA sequence: TGTGCCAGCAGTGGTCAGACACTGATTGGCTCTGGGGCCAACGTCCTGACTTTC. It yields the protein CASSGQTLIGSGANVLTF.

This clone turned up a few times. The CDR3 spells CASSYPQGTSYGYTF. The CDR3 DNA reads as TGTGCCAGCAGTTACCCCCAGGGTACCTCCTATGGCTACACCTTC. The V gene is TRBV6-6, the J gene TRBJ1-2; a possible D gene is TRBD1 (5 bases). The CDR3 consists of 15 residues. The germline V gene has CDR1 MNHNY and CDR2 SVGAGI (reference sequence). Trimming took 2 bases from V and 4 from J, leaving 14 bases between them.

This rearrangement joins TRBV25-1 to TRBJ1-2, with D possibly being TRBD1 (6 bases). The germline gives CDR1 MGHDK, CDR2 SYGVNS. The CDR3 runs 15 residues. Between the trimmed V and J ends, which lost 5 bases and 4 bases, there was a span of 17 bases. The CDR3 DNA reads TGTGCCAGCAGTTCTGGGGGGGGCGCTGGCTATGGCTACACCTTC. This translates into CASSSGGGAGYGYTF.

This chain joins TRBV11-2 and TRBJ2-1, with 7 bases lining up with TRBD2. V was pared by 6 bases and J by 6 bases, with 5 bases of the junction left unmatched. In germline, CDR1 is SGHAT, CDR2 FQNNGV. The CDR3 length is 13 residues. CDR3 in amino acids: CASRGGLVNEQFF. The CDR3 region has the DNA TGTGCCAGCAGGGGTGGACTAGTCAATGAGCAGTTCTTC.

This chain links TRBV4-1 with TRBJ2-1, with TRBD2 matching over 9 bases. Germline V lookup: CDR1 MGHRA, CDR2 YSYEKL. CDR3 length equals 17 residues. Losses at the gene ends were 0 bases for V and 5 bases for J; bases not matched to a gene: 8. DNA of the CDR3: TGCGCCAGCAGCCAAGATGTGGCGGGGGGGCCCCACAATGAGCAGTTCTTC. Translated, it gives CASSQDVAGGPHNEQFF.

The rearrangement joins TRBV6-5 to TRBJ1-6; 11 bases align to TRBD1. The CDR3 length is 13 residues. CDR1 and CDR2 (germline): MNHEY, SVGAGI. V was clipped by 6 bases and J by 8 bases; unmatched bases: 0. CDR3 DNA sequence: TGTGCCAGCAGGGGACAGGGGGATTCACCCCTCCACTTT. Translated, it gives CASRGQGDSPLHF.

This clone was counted only a few times. A single base is all that separates this from a far larger clone, so a read error is likely. This sequence joins TRBV11-2 and TRBJ2-7; D is unclear. The germline gives CDR1 SGHAT, CDR2 FQNNGV. The length of the CDR3 is 14 residues. Trimming removed 5 bases at V and 0 bases at J, with 11 bases between. CDR3 bases: TGTGCCAGCAGCCCAAGCTGCGGCTCCTACGAGCAGTACTTC. Translating gives CASSPSCGSYEQYF.